The next 2 T cell receptor beta chains were all read from a single sample in a study of molecular identifiers for immune sequencing clone quantification. Each CDR3 protein is one row after TCRdb ran MiXCR on the PCR reads. The table records a few hundred thousand distinct CDR3 sequences, 20% to 25% of them present only once. The specimen was naive CD8+ T cells from blood, with Jurkat cell RNA spiked in. The subset denotes: FACS-sorted CD8+CD4-CCR7+CD45RA+ naive T cells. The receptors were gathered from a human donor in good health. Some libraries in this study had Jurkat cell RNA spiked in.

The chain joins TRBV5-1 to TRBJ2-1; D unclear. Germline assignment: CDR1 SGHRS and CDR2 YFSETQ. V was cut by 2 bases and J by 8 bases, with 17 bases left in between. This CDR3 contains 15 residues. CDR3 in amino acids: CASSFQSLTRDEQFF. For the CDR3, the DNA is TGCGCCAGCAGCTTCCAATCACTTACTCGGGATGAGCAGTTCTTC. The full variable domain, in which reference TRBV5-1 and TRBJ2-1 provide the parts outside the CDR3, is KAGVTQTPRYLIKTRGQQVTLSCSPISGHRSVSWYQQTPGQGLQFLFEYFSETQRNKGNFPGRFSGRQFSNSRSEMNVSTLELGDSALYLCASSFQSLTRDEQFFGPGTRLTVL.

This clonotype was detected only a few times. This chain connects TRBV11-3 to TRBJ2-6; no reliable D call. CDR1 and CDR2 from the germline V gene are SGHNT and YENEEA. Between the trimmed V and J ends, which lost 5 bases and 0 bases, there was a span of 11 bases. This CDR3 is built from 16 residues. The DNA of the CDR3 is TGTGCCAGCAGCCCGGGCTTTAGCTCTGGGGCCAACGTCCTGACTTTC. Amino acids: CASSPGFSSGANVLTF.